One and the same sample provided the 14 T cell receptor beta chains below, sequenced in a study of T cells of healthy individuals listed by TCRdb under 2018. The library was prepared using 5' RACE. Sequencing instrument: Illumina MiSeq. Starting from the raw public reads, TCRdb applied fastp trimming at Q25, assembled clones with MiXCR and retained in-frame beta chains. Each CDR3 protein gets just one entry, which takes the most common genes and DNA from the rows behind it. The sample table records about 53,000 distinct CDR3 sequences; 14% to 15% of these occur just once. The top ten hold approximately 16% of the sample. The receptors stem from a human donor in good health.

In its sample, this clonotype was seen many times. This chain joins TRBV4-3 and TRBJ1-1; 7 bases match TRBD1. Germline values: CDR1 LGHNA, CDR2 YSLEER. With V trimmed by 0 bases and J by 6 bases, 4 bases remained unmatched. The CDR3 length is 14 residues. In nucleotides, the CDR3 is TGCGCCAGCAGCCAAGAACAGGGGCCTGCTGAAGCTTTCTTT. It encodes CASSQEQGPAEAFF.

This clonotype was counted a few times. The chain links TRBV12-3 or TRBV12-4 to TRBJ2-1; 9 bases agree with TRBD1. The V and J ends lost 5 bases and 3 bases, in that order; junction bases with no gene match: 8. The CDR3 runs 16 residues. The CDR3 DNA sequence: TGTGCCAGCAGTCAGAGTTCGGGACAGGGCTACAATGAGCAGTTCTTC. Translation: CASSQSSGQGYNEQFF.

This clonotype has ten or more counts. The chain combines TRBV11-2 with TRBJ1-2; 8 bases match TRBD1. The germline CDR1 and CDR2 sequences are SGHAT and FQNNGV. V lost 5 bases to trimming and J lost 4 bases; unmatched junction nucleotides: 6. CDR3 size: 14 residues. Here the CDR3 DNA reads TGTGCCAGCAGCCCCACCGGACAGGGCTATGGCTACACCTTC. Its translation is CASSPTGQGYGYTF.

The chain uses TRBV7-2 and TRBJ2-1, with no clear D. Germline V gene lookup returns CDR1 SGHTA and CDR2 FQGNSA. The V gene lost 1 base and the J gene lost 1 base, with 8 bases spanning the gap. The CDR3 loop spans 15 amino acids. The CDR3 nucleotides are TGTGCCAGCAGCTTAGTGGCAACATCCTACAATGAGCAGTTCTTC. Its translation is CASSLVATSYNEQFF.

This clonotype was found many times. The V gene is TRBV5-1, the J gene TRBJ2-5; 8 bases line up with TRBD2. J was trimmed by 5 bases and V by 0 bases; bases with no gene match: 6. The CDR3 length is 15 residues. Per the germline V gene, CDR1 is SGHRS and CDR2 is YFSETQ. CDR3 sequence reads: CASSLVPAGVETQYF. The DNA of the CDR3 is TGCGCCAGCAGCTTGGTCCCAGCGGGAGTTGAGACCCAGTACTTC.

Turning to this clonotype: A much larger clonotype is one base distant, so this may be a read error. This chain joins TRBV6-6 and TRBJ1-3; tentatively, D is TRBD1 (5 bases). Per the germline V gene, CDR1 is MNHNY and CDR2 is SVGAGI (reference sequence). CDR3 size: 14 residues. The germline V and J ends were trimmed by 2 bases and 4 bases, with 9 bases remaining between them. CDR3 bases: TGTGCCAGCAGTTACCGGGGGGTCGGAAACACCATATATTTT. Its translation: CASSYRGVGNTIYF.

This clonotype came up a few times. V usage is TRBV20-1 and J usage is TRBJ2-1; the match to TRBD1 covers 10 bases. Losses at the gene ends were 3 bases for V and 5 bases for J; bases not matched to a gene: 16. CDR1 is DFQATT and CDR2 is SNEGSKA in the germline V gene (reference sequence). The CDR3 consists of 18 residues. CDR3 protein: CSASGQGVLISVDNEQFF. CDR3 nucleotide sequence: TGCAGTGCTAGCGGACAGGGGGTTCTTATCAGTGTGGACAATGAGCAGTTCTTC.

The genes are TRBV19 and TRBJ2-2; D is perhaps TRBD2 (6 bases). Per the germline V gene, CDR1 is LNHDA and CDR2 is SQIVND (reference sequence). The CDR3 contains 15 residues. V lost 7 bases and J lost 8, with 20 bases in between. DNA for the CDR3: TGTGCCAGTAATGGAGGGACCACACGATGGGGGGAGCTGTTTTTT. Translation: CASNGGTTRWGELFF.

The chain combines TRBV6-5 with TRBJ2-1; TRBD2 matches 8 bases. From germline, CDR1 is MNHEY and CDR2 SVGAGI. The CDR3 has 20 residues. V lost 0 bases to trimming and J lost 8 bases; unmatched junction nucleotides: 21. The DNA for the CDR3 is TGTGCCAGCAGTTACTCGATGGGAGTATTCCAGCGGGAGCATAATCATGAGCAGTTCTTC. Protein: CASSYSMGVFQREHNHEQFF.

This chain joins TRBV6-2 or TRBV6-3 and TRBJ2-7, with 10 bases fitting TRBD1. This CDR3 comprises 13 residues. CDR1 and CDR2 (germline): MNHEY, SVGEGT. The V gene end was trimmed by 4 bases and the J gene end by 3 bases; junction bases not matched to a gene: 0. CDR3 bases: TGTGCCAGCAGTTGGACAGGGGGCTACGAGCAGTACTTC. This encodes CASSWTGGYEQYF.

V usage is TRBV12-3 or TRBV12-4 and J usage is TRBJ1-2, with TRBD1 identical over 7 bases. V lost 6 bases, J lost 4 bases, and 5 bases stayed unmatched. This CDR3 region has 13 residues. The CDR3, as DNA: TGTGCCAGCAGCACAGGGGCGGCCTATGGCTACACCTTC. Its protein is CASSTGAAYGYTF.

This clonotype was found a few times. The chain recombines TRBV7-2 with TRBJ2-7, with a weak D call TRBD1 (5 bases). The CDR3 is made up of 14 amino acids. The germline V gene has CDR1 SGHTA and CDR2 FQGNSA. V lost 2 bases and J 3 bases, leaving 11 bases between the germline ends. This CDR3 is CASSLWGLLYEQYF. In DNA form, the CDR3 reads TGTGCCAGCAGCTTATGGGGCCTCCTCTACGAGCAGTACTTC.

The chain joins TRBV12-3 or TRBV12-4 to TRBJ2-1, with 7 bases identical to TRBD2. Unmatched junction bases numbered 9, after V lost 10 bases and J lost 3 bases. The CDR3 length is 14 residues. The CDR3 sequence is CAITAGDLYNEQFF. The DNA for the CDR3 is TGTGCCATTACCGCGGGGGACCTCTACAATGAGCAGTTCTTC.

The chain couples TRBV20-1 to TRBJ2-1; a weak D match, TRBD1 (5 bases). CDR3 length: 14 residues. V was cut by 6 bases and J by 5 bases, with 17 bases left in between. CDR1 and CDR2 from the germline V gene are DFQATT and SNEGSKA (reference sequence). CDR3 sequence reads: CSATLWEGDNEQFF. The CDR3 bases are TGCAGTGCCACCCTCTGGGAAGGGGACAATGAGCAGTTCTTC.